The sequence of this T cell receptor beta chain was determined in a study of T cell repertoires in cytomegalovirus infection. TCRdb redid the calling of the reads with MiXCR, one entry per CDR3 protein. Of about 150,000 distinct CDR3 sequences listed, around 24% were seen once; the top ten hold 11%. In germline, CDR1 is SGHRS, CDR2 YFSETQ. The CDR3 spans 13 residues. V lost 6 bases and J 2 bases, leaving 11 bases between the germline ends. A note on this clonotype: Its antigen is not identified.

Whole-study findings and limits: Dominating the ex vivo response were HLA-C-restricted CMV-specific TCR beta clonotypes.

This chain uses TRBV5-1 with TRBJ2-5; D gene ambiguous. The clonotype was recovered from a human donor in good health (CMV status not recorded). Some clones in this sample may be carry-over from other donors' samples. What was sequenced was PBMCs. The CDR3 region is CASIGPTQETQYF. Here the CDR3 DNA reads TGCGCCAGCATAGGACCCACTCAAGAGACCCAGTACTTC. Complete variable domain (other parts from reference TRBV5-1 and TRBJ2-5): KAGVTQTPRYLIKTRGQQVTLSCSPISGHRSVSWYQQTPGQGLQFLFEYFSETQRNKGNFPGRFSGRQFSNSRSEMNVSTLELGDSALYLCASIGPTQETQYFGPGTRLLVL.